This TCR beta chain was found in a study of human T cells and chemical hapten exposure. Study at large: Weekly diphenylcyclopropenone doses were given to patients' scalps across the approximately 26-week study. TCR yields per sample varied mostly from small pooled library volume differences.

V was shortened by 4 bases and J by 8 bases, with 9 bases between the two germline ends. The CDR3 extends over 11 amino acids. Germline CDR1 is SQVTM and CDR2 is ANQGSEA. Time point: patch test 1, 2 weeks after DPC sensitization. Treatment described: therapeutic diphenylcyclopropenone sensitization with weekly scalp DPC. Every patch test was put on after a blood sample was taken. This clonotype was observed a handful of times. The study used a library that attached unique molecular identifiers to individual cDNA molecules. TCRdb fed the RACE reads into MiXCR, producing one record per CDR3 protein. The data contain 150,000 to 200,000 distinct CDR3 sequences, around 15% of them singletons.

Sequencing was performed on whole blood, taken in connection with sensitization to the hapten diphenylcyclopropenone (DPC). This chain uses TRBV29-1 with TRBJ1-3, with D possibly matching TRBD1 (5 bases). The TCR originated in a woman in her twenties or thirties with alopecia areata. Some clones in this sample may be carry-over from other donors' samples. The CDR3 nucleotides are TGCAGCGTTGGCAGGGCGGACACCATATATTTT. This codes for CSVGRADTIYF.